This T cell receptor beta chain was documented in a study of cytomegalovirus exposure and HLA in healthy donors. Primers: 60 Vbeta forward and 13 Jbeta reverse. Repertoires were generated with immunoSEQ multiplex PCR, while TCRdb's copy carries only in-frame clones and drops some. The sample includes 50,000 to 70,000 clones. This CDR3 spans 13 amino acids. Trimming cost V 9 bases and J 5 bases, with 15 bases left between them. Germline lookup yields CDR1 SGHRS and CDR2 YFSETQ. This rearrangement joins TRBV5-1 to TRBJ2-1; a possible D gene is TRBD2 (7 bases). The sequence derives from a man aged 50 to 59 in good health and CMV-seropositive. Sequenced: PBMCs. CDR3 region: CATGTGGDNEQFF. Written as DNA, the CDR3 is TGCGCCACCGGTACGGGGGGCGACAATGAGCAGTTCTTC.